This TCR beta chain was sequenced for a study of blood T cells in healthy people across ages. CDR1 is LGHNA, CDR2 YNFKEQ, per germline. CDR3 length: 16 amino acids. J was trimmed by 4 bases and V by 4 bases; bases with no gene match: 10. A second PCR of roughly 6 to 12 cycles used a sample-barcoded 5' primer and a J-beta primer mix. TCRdb reprocessed the 5' RACE reads with MiXCR, giving one entry per CDR3 protein. The sample carries about 1,000,000 distinct CDR3 sequences, under 45% recorded once. This clonotype was seen ten or more times. V and J are TRBV4-2 and TRBJ2-1, with 7 bases identical to TRBD2. The TCR was taken from a woman aged 60 to 75 in good health. The material sequenced was blood. The DNA of the CDR3 is TGTGCCAGCAGCCCGACGAGGAGCGGGACGTACAATGAGCAGTTCTTC. This translates into CASSPTRSGTYNEQFF.